Each of the 32 T cell receptor beta chains below was sequenced from the same sample in a study of T cells after yellow fever vaccination. TCRdb itself ran the 5' RACE reads through MiXCR, one entry per CDR3 protein. The sample carries about 300,000 distinct CDR3 sequences, roughly 9% recorded once. The material sequenced was CD4+ T cells sorted from PBMCs, taken 5 days after the yellow fever booster vaccination. These receptors were collected from a young man who received the YFV17D yellow fever vaccine.

The genes are TRBV4-3 and TRBJ1-4; D unclear. This CDR3 comprises 16 residues. The germline V gene encodes CDR1 LGHNA and CDR2 YSLEER. V lost 3 bases to trimming and J lost 3 bases, with 14 bases between them. This CDR3 is CASSQGTEVANEKLFF. CDR3 bases: TGCGCCAGCAGCCAGGGAACGGAGGTAGCTAATGAAAAACTGTTTTTT.

This clonotype was observed a few times. The chain recombines TRBV2 with TRBJ2-2; TRBD1 might be the D (5 bases). Germline CDR1 and CDR2: SNHLY and FYNNEI. Trimming removed 2 bases from V and 5 bases from J, with 12 bases in between. The CDR3 runs 15 residues. CDR3 coding DNA: TGTGCCAGCAGTGAAACCAGGGCGAGGACCGGGGAGCTGTTTTTT. Protein product: CASSETRARTGELFF.

Many counts were recorded for this clonotype. The V gene is TRBV20-1, the J gene TRBJ1-2, with D unresolved. V lost 5 bases to trimming and J lost 4 bases, with 11 bases between them. This CDR3 has 12 amino acids. The germline CDR1 and CDR2 sequences are DFQATT and SNEGSKA (reference sequence). CDR3 coding DNA: TGCAGTGCTTCGAGGGCAGGCTATGGCTACACCTTC. This translates into CSASRAGYGYTF.

This clonotype was recorded a few times. The gene calls are TRBV7-2 and TRBJ2-7; D is unresolved. CDR1 SGHTA and CDR2 FQGNSA come from the germline V gene. There are 15 residues in the CDR3. V lost 1 base, J lost 0 bases, and 10 bases lay in between. The DNA of the CDR3 is TGTGCCAGCAGCTTAGATGTTCAAAACTCCTACGAGCAGTACTTC. It codes for CASSLDVQNSYEQYF.

The J gene is TRBJ1-1, the V gene TRBV20-1; D not certain. The CDR3 sequence is 13 residues long. Per germline, CDR1 DFQATT and CDR2 SNEGSKA (reference sequence). V was cut by 5 bases and J by 3 bases, with 13 bases left in between. The CDR3: CSAPKEADTEAFF. The CDR3 region has the DNA TGCAGTGCTCCCAAGGAAGCGGACACTGAAGCTTTCTTT.

Only a few counts were recorded for this clonotype. The chain has TRBV30 and TRBJ1-4, with a tentative D call TRBD1 (5 bases). Germline CDR1 reads GTSNPN; CDR2 reads SVGIG (reference sequence). The CDR3 consists of 13 residues. V lost 7 bases and J 7 bases, leaving 16 bases between the germline ends. CDR3 sequence (DNA): TGTGCCTCCTCCGGGACGGCGGGTGAAAAACTGTTTTTT. Its protein product is CASSGTAGEKLFF. The full variable domain, rest sourced from reference TRBV30 and TRBJ1-4, is SQTIHQWPATLVQPVGSPLSLECTVEGTSNPNLYWYRQAAGRGLQLLFYSVGIGQISSEVPQNLSASRPQDRQFILSSKKLLLSDSGFYLCASSGTAGEKLFFGSGTQLSVL.

This clonotype has only a few counts. V and J are TRBV12-3 or TRBV12-4 and TRBJ1-6, with a possible D match to TRBD1 (5 bases). The V gene lost 4 bases and the J gene lost 7 bases, with 11 bases spanning the gap. CDR3 length: 14 amino acids. In nucleotides, the CDR3 is TGTGCCAGCAGTTCGGGACCGACGAATTCACCCCTCCACTTT. Its translation is CASSSGPTNSPLHF.

CDR3 DNA sequence: TGTGCCAGCAACCCGACAGGGGGAGACATTCAGTACTTC. As protein: CASNPTGGDIQYF. This chain uses TRBV7-2 with TRBJ2-4; 9 bases map to TRBD1. This CDR3 contains 13 residues. CDR1 is SGHTA and CDR2 is FQGNSA in the germline V gene. V trimming: 7 bases; J trimming: 8 bases; junction bases outside the gene matches: 6.

The genes are TRBV6-5 and TRBJ2-7; 7 bases match TRBD1. V gave up 5 bases and J gave up 3 bases; unmatched junction bases: 10. Germline CDR1 and CDR2: MNHEY and SVGAGI. This CDR3 has 15 amino acids. The CDR3 nucleotides are TGTGCCAGCAGTCAAACGAAGGGGGCGGGCTACGAGCAGTACTTC. It specifies CASSQTKGAGYEQYF.

A few counts support this clonotype. The CDR3 region is CASSLGGVAKNIQYF. The CDR3 DNA reads TGTGCCAGCAGCTTGGGGGGGGTCGCCAAAAACATTCAGTACTTC. The V gene is TRBV5-4, the J gene TRBJ2-4; D possibly corresponds to TRBD2 (6 bases). Per germline, CDR1 SGHNT and CDR2 YYREEE (reference sequence). This CDR3 contains 15 residues. V dropped 0 bases and J dropped 1 base, with 8 bases sitting between them.

This clonotype has just a few counts. J is TRBJ2-3 and V is TRBV5-1; 8 nucleotides align to TRBD1. Germline-derived CDR1 and CDR2 are SGHRS and YFSETQ. Germline trimming cut 4 bases from V and 6 bases from J; bases unmatched to any gene: 4. This CDR3 comprises 13 residues. The CDR3 bases are TGCGCCAGCAGCGTGGGACAGGCGGATACGCAGTATTTT. Translating gives CASSVGQADTQYF.

This clonotype was seen repeatedly, ten times or more. The rearrangement uses TRBV4-1 and TRBJ2-2, with unresolved D. V was shortened by 1 base and J by 4 bases, with 4 bases between the two germline ends. Germline CDR1 reads MGHRA; CDR2 reads YSYEKL. This CDR3 region has 13 residues. CDR3 coding DNA: TGCGCCAGCAGCCAAGGCGGCACCGGGGAGCTGTTTTTT. Its protein product is CASSQGGTGELFF.

This clonotype was detected ten times or more. CDR3 DNA: TGCGCCAGCAGCTCGGGACTAGCGGGCCCTATCTACGAGCAGTACTTC. Amino acids: CASSSGLAGPIYEQYF. The chain uses TRBV5-1 and TRBJ2-7; 12 bases map to TRBD2. Germline CDR1 is SGHRS and CDR2 is YFSETQ. The CDR3 extends over 16 amino acids. V lost 3 bases to trimming and J lost 3 bases; unmatched junction nucleotides: 7.

This clonotype was picked up many times. The gene calls are TRBV7-2 and TRBJ2-1; D is perhaps TRBD1 (7 bases). The ends were cut back, 2 bases at V and 8 bases at J, with 13 bases in the middle. Germline V CDR1 and CDR2: SGHTA, FQGNSA. There are 14 residues in the CDR3. The CDR3 DNA reads TGTGCCAGCAGCTTAAGGCGGGACAGTGATGAGCAGTTCTTC. Translating gives CASSLRRDSDEQFF. Drawing the rest from reference TRBV7-2 and TRBJ2-1, the complete variable domain is GAGVSQSPSNKVTEKGKDVELRCDPISGHTALYWYRQSLGQGLEFLIYFQGNSAPDKSGLPSDRFSAERTGGSVSTLTIQRTQQEDSAVYLCASSLRRDSDEQFFGPGTRLTVL.

The chain links TRBV4-2 to TRBJ1-1; TRBD1 matches 9 bases. This CDR3 is 12 amino acids long. J lost 11 bases, V lost 3 bases, and 4 bases had no gene match. From germline, CDR1 is LGHNA and CDR2 YNFKEQ. CDR3 sequence reads: CASSHDRGSAFF. Written as DNA, the CDR3 is TGTGCCAGCAGCCACGACAGGGGGTCGGCTTTCTTT.

This chain connects TRBV7-2 to TRBJ2-1; 13 bases agree with TRBD2. Trimming removed 4 bases from V and 2 bases from J; junction bases left unmatched: 2. Germline loops: CDR1 SGHTA, CDR2 FQGNSA. This CDR3 contains 16 residues. The CDR3 loop is CASSSGLAGPYNEQFF. The CDR3 coding sequence is TGTGCCAGCAGCTCGGGACTAGCGGGACCCTACAATGAGCAGTTCTTC.

The genes are TRBV2 and TRBJ1-3, with D unresolved. Germline V gene lookup returns CDR1 SNHLY and CDR2 FYNNEI. This CDR3 region has 15 residues. The V and J ends lost 8 bases and 0 bases respectively, with 14 bases between them. This CDR3 reads CASEGSVVSGNTIYF. CDR3 in DNA: TGTGCCAGCGAGGGTTCAGTTGTCTCTGGAAACACCATATATTTT.

The chain uses TRBV6-5 and TRBJ1-1; 9 bases match TRBD1. The CDR3 has 16 amino acids. Germline CDR1 and CDR2: MNHEY and SVGAGI. V shed 6 bases and J 5 bases; nucleotides not matched to a gene: 13. The CDR3 DNA reads as TGTGCCAGCAGCCGGAACAGGGGGCAGGTCGGGACTGAAGCTTTCTTT. The encoded protein is CASSRNRGQVGTEAFF.

V gene TRBV5-4 combines with J gene TRBJ1-1; 7 bases are shared with TRBD1. Germline loops: CDR1 SGHNT, CDR2 YYREEE (reference sequence). There are 14 residues in the CDR3. After removal of 6 bases from V and 4 bases from J, the junction contained 9 bases not matched to a gene. This CDR3 reads CASKPTGLATEAFF. The DNA for the CDR3 is TGTGCCAGCAAGCCGACAGGGCTGGCCACTGAAGCTTTCTTT.

The chain uses TRBV2 and TRBJ2-4, with D possibly TRBD2 on 5 matching bases. Per the germline V gene, CDR1 is SNHLY and CDR2 is FYNNEI. The CDR3 totals 15 residues. The ends were cut back, 6 bases at V and 2 bases at J, with 14 bases in the middle. CDR3 in DNA: TGTGCCAGCAGCGGACTCGCGCGCCCCAAAAACATTCAGTACTTC. Encoded protein: CASSGLARPKNIQYF.

V usage is TRBV6-5 and J usage is TRBJ2-6; the match to TRBD1 covers 9 bases. The CDR3 loop spans 18 amino acids. V lost 6 bases to trimming and J lost 0 bases; unmatched junction nucleotides: 9. Germline V gene data show CDR1 as MNHEY and CDR2 as SVGAGI. The CDR3 nucleotides are TGTGCCAGCAGCCCGACAGGGGGGCACACCTCTGGGGCCAACGTCCTGACTTTC. The encoded protein is CASSPTGGHTSGANVLTF.

This rearrangement joins TRBV7-9 to TRBJ2-5; TRBD2 is a possible D gene (5 bases). The CDR3 runs to 13 residues. Trimming shortened V by 1 base and J by 7 bases, and 10 bases separated the two germline ends. Germline loops: CDR1 SEHNR, CDR2 FQNEAQ (reference sequence). As DNA, the CDR3 is TGTGCCAGCAGCTTAGAGCGGCAGTCGACCCAGTACTTC. Its protein is CASSLERQSTQYF.

This clonotype was detected only a few times. V and J are TRBV2 and TRBJ2-3; tentatively, D is TRBD1 or TRBD2 (5 bases each). The CDR3 has 15 amino acids. CDR1 is SNHLY and CDR2 is FYNNEI in the germline V gene. V gave up 6 bases and J gave up 6 bases, with 19 bases separating them. The CDR3 here is CASSDTRDLRDTQYF. The CDR3, as DNA: TGTGCCAGCAGCGACACCAGGGACCTGCGGGATACGCAGTATTTT.

This clonotype was seen a few times. The genes are TRBV5-1 and TRBJ1-4; no reliable D call. The V end was cut by 0 bases, the J end by 0 bases, with 9 bases between. This CDR3 region has 16 residues. Germline V gene sequence: CDR1 SGHRS, CDR2 YFSETQ. The CDR3 nucleotides are TGCGCCAGCAGCTTGGCTATTGGCGCAACTAATGAAAAACTGTTTTTT. Its translation: CASSLAIGATNEKLFF.

The CDR3, as DNA: TGTGCCAGTGCGTCAGGGGAGGTCACCGGGGAGCTGTTTTTT. This translates into CASASGEVTGELFF. The gene calls are TRBV12-3 or TRBV12-4 and TRBJ2-2; the D call may be TRBD1 or TRBD2 (6 bases each). V lost 9 bases, J lost 4 bases, and 15 bases lay in between. The CDR3 covers 14 residues.

In its sample, this clonotype was seen many times. The chain uses TRBV10-2 and TRBJ1-2, with D maybe TRBD1 (6 bases). Germline CDR1 and CDR2: WSHSY and SAAADI. V shed 4 bases and J shed 4 bases, with 19 bases lying between them. The CDR3 loop spans 16 amino acids. The CDR3 coding sequence is TGCGCCAGCAGTGCACCACAGGGAGGGTACGGCTATGGCTACACCTTC. Its translation: CASSAPQGGYGYGYTF.

This rearrangement joins TRBV7-8 to TRBJ1-5; possibly TRBD1 for D (5 bases). Germline V gene sequence: CDR1 SGHVS, CDR2 FQNEAQ. The V end lost 3 bases, the J end lost 4 bases, and 7 bases lay between the germline ends. This CDR3 contains 13 residues. The CDR3 protein is CASSFPGNQPQHF. Written as DNA, the CDR3 is TGTGCCAGCAGCTTTCCAGGGAATCAGCCCCAGCATTTT.

This clonotype appeared many times. J is TRBJ2-2 and V is TRBV4-2; 7 bases map to TRBD2. CDR1 and CDR2 (germline): LGHNA, YNFKEQ. The CDR3 consists of 16 residues. Unmatched junction bases numbered 4, after V lost 3 bases and J lost 0 bases. The DNA of the CDR3 is TGTGCCAGCAGCCAGGAGGGGACTACGAACACCGGGGAGCTGTTTTTT. Protein sequence: CASSQEGTTNTGELFF.

A few counts support this clonotype. The chain employs TRBV5-1 and TRBJ1-3; 12 positions match TRBD1. The germline gives CDR1 SGHRS, CDR2 YFSETQ. This CDR3 has 17 amino acids. Trimming cost V 3 bases and J 0 bases; bases outside gene matches: 4. CDR3 in DNA: TGCGCCAGCAGCTCGGGGACAGGGGGCCACTCTGGAAACACCATATATTTT. Encoded protein: CASSSGTGGHSGNTIYF.

This clonotype has just a few counts. The genes are TRBV3-1 and TRBJ1-5; D may be TRBD1 (5 bases). CDR1 is LGHDT and CDR2 is YNNKEL in the germline V gene (reference sequence). The V and J ends lost 4 bases and 5 bases respectively, with 9 bases between them. The CDR3 length is 13 residues. The CDR3 nucleotides are TGTGCCAGCAGCCGACAGTTTGATCAGCCCCAGCATTTT. This sequence encodes CASSRQFDQPQHF.

This sequence joins TRBV5-1 and TRBJ2-6; perhaps TRBD1 as D (5 bases). Trimming stripped 2 bases from V and 2 bases from J, with 11 bases between. Germline loops: CDR1 SGHRS, CDR2 YFSETQ. CDR3 length: 16 amino acids. CDR3 bases: TGCGCCAGCAGCTTAGTAGGGGCCGCTGGGGCCAACGTCCTGACTTTC. Protein product: CASSLVGAAGANVLTF.

This clonotype was observed at least ten times. This chain uses TRBV6-5 with TRBJ2-1, with 12 bases that match TRBD2. V lost 2 bases, J lost 12 bases, and 8 bases stayed unmatched. This CDR3 contains 15 residues. CDR1 and CDR2 (germline): MNHEY, SVGAGI. The CDR3 DNA follows: TGTGCCAGCAGTTACAGGGCTAGCGGGGGGGCAAGGCAGTTCTTC. This sequence encodes CASSYRASGGARQFF.